This is a list of T cell receptor beta chains from one sample in a study of patients and donors after allogeneic stem cell transplantation. TCRdb itself ran the RT-PCR reads through MiXCR, one entry per CDR3 protein. There are roughly 250,000 distinct CDR3 sequences in the sample; over 12% occur only once, and about 9.9% lies in the top ten. Source material: blood, either unsorted or a sorted T cell fraction (not recorded which). The receptors were gathered from a human donor who was either an allogeneic HSCT recipient or a stem cell or donor lymphocyte infusion donor (not recorded which). It is not recorded whose cells these are; they may come from a transplant donor. Both conserved end residues are part of each CDR3. D genes are given only for firm matches. Not all rows give a size; the values are once, few, many and, for expanded clones, a class.

D,size,V,J,CDR3,DNA
.,.,TRBV4-1,TRBJ1-2,CASTPRGSDYGYTF,TGCGCCAGCACCCCGAGGGGCAGCGACTATGGCTACACCTTC
TRBD1,many,TRBV7-9,TRBJ1-1,CASRATGDTEAFF,TGTGCCAGCAGGGCGACAGGGGACACTGAAGCTTTCTTT
.,.,TRBV2,TRBJ2-7,CASSESPSTYEQYF,TGTGCCAGCAGTGAATCTCCTAGTACCTACGAGCAGTACTTC
.,few,TRBV5-4,TRBJ2-3,CASPPPGLPINTDTQYF,TGTGCCAGCCCTCCCCCGGGACTCCCTATTAACACAGATACGCAGTATTTT
.,few,TRBV7-9,TRBJ2-3,CASSLGGPPTDTQYF,TGTGCCAGCAGCTTAGGCGGCCCCCCCACAGATACGCAGTATTTT
TRBD1,few,TRBV7-9,TRBJ2-5,CASSLRTGTGETQYF,TGTGCCAGCAGCTTGAGGACAGGGACGGGGGAGACCCAGTACTTC
.,few,TRBV20-1,TRBJ2-7,CSASGGRHEQYF,TGCAGTGCTAGCGGGGGCCGGCACGAGCAGTACTTC
.,many,TRBV18,TRBJ1-4,CASSPQRGTREQLFF,TGTGCCAGCTCACCACAAAGGGGCACGCGGGAGCAACTGTTTTTT
.,few,TRBV9,TRBJ2-1,CASSPRTTYNEQFF,TGTGCCAGCAGCCCCCGGACGACTTACAATGAGCAGTTCTTC
TRBD1,.,TRBV7-8,TRBJ2-7,CASSRNRGYSYEQYF,TGTGCCAGCAGCCGAAACAGGGGCTACTCCTACGAGCAGTACTTC
.,.,TRBV12-3/TRBV12-4,TRBJ2-3,CASSPSRERQYF,TGTGCCAGCAGTCCGTCCCGGGAGAGGCAGTATTTT
TRBD2,few,TRBV20-1,TRBJ2-3,CSARRLAGTDTQYF,TGCAGTGCTCGACGACTAGCGGGCACAGATACGCAGTATTTT
.,few,TRBV12-3/TRBV12-4,TRBJ2-2,CASSTGSRSTANTGELFF,TGTGCCAGCAGTACAGGGTCCCGATCTACCGCGAACACCGGGGAGCTGTTTTTT
TRBD1,many,TRBV9,TRBJ2-7,CASSPRPGQGYEQYF,TGTGCCAGCAGCCCCCGCCCGGGACAGGGATACGAGCAGTACTTC
TRBD2,few,TRBV7-7,TRBJ2-5,CASSLGTNSPQETQYF,TGTGCTAGCAGCTTAGGGACTAACAGCCCCCAAGAGACCCAGTACTTC
.,many,TRBV12-3/TRBV12-4,TRBJ1-5,CASSPQVPQPQHF,TGTGCCAGCAGTCCTCAGGTACCTCAGCCCCAGCATTTT
.,.,TRBV5-1,TRBJ2-3,CASSWRSTDTQYF,TGCGCCAGCAGCTGGAGAAGCACAGATACGCAGTATTTT